The following is a T cell receptor beta chain sequence with its context. This clonotype has only a few counts. This receptor's antigen is unknown. Base-call qualities are not available, and no considerably larger clone is one nucleotide away. This sample stems from a study of T cells in Graves' hyperthyroidism and ophthalmopathy (dated by TCRdb to the late 2010s). Context from the whole study: Peripheral blood was sampled at the time of initial diagnosis, prior to any treatment. To identify TCR V-J signatures that set the groups apart, the researchers used a discovery cohort of more than 95 patients, made up of 40 to 45 with Graves' ophthalmopathy and 57 with stable Graves' hyperthyroidism. Prospective prediction of ophthalmopathy was tested in an independent validation cohort consisting of fewer than 20 hyperthyroidism patients and around 16 patients who later progressed to ophthalmopathy. The roughly 90 discovery patients were divided at random into training and test sets in a 7:3 ratio. Thyroid tissue and blood T-cell repertoires from six Graves' hyperthyroidism patients were also compared in the study. After blood sampling, hyperthyroidism patients were treated with methimazole at a starting dose of 30 mg daily, and ophthalmopathy patients were treated with high-dose intravenous methylprednisolone. The paper describes TCR Vbeta CDR3 sequencing of about 140 peripheral blood samples, made up of 43 ophthalmopathy patients, roughly 80 hyperthyroidism patients and some 17 progressor patients.

The TCR beta CDR3 regions were amplified from RNA transcripts. For the first round of RT-PCR on the TCR CDR3, the HTBI primer set was used together with the Qiagen OneStep RT-PCR kit. Libraries were constructed in a second round of multiplex PCR, after which size selection and purification were performed. Paired-end sequencing of the libraries was performed with 100 bp reads on an Illumina HiSeq2000. As for the authors' bioinformatics: Raw data were processed with SOAPnuke, discarding reads with adapters, uncalled bases, mean Phred below 15, or no exact constant-primer or identifier match. COPE v1.2.5 was used to merge high-quality paired reads, and clonotypes were defined as unique nucleotide sequences. Clonotypes were aligned to IMGT TRBV, TRBD and TRBJ reference segments using MiTCR v1.1. The analysis included only V-J combinations with a frequency above 0.0001, which together covered 99.2% of the repertoires. A TCS score was defined as the ratio between F50 (clonal expansion) and ExV (chaos), using BLOSUM62-based TCRdist between CDR3 peptides within each V-J. Welch's t-statistics and random forest reduced 450 to 600 V-J features to around 14, which were used in a naive Bayes classifier (R e1071). The raw public reads went through TCRdb reprocessing: fastp at Q25, MiXCR clone calling, in-frame beta chains kept. For every CDR3 protein sequence, its rows merge into one entry that carries the most common genes and DNA. TCRdb, not the authors, supplied the V and J calls. The sample table lists 200,000 or so distinct CDR3 sequences, about a sixth of them with a count of one. The ten largest clones add up to roughly 50% of the sample.

A patient counted as having stable Graves' hyperthyroidism if no progression to ophthalmopathy occurred over 18 months of follow-up. The hyperthyroidism patients were between 18 and 65 years old and newly diagnosed, with a disease duration of less than 2 months. Any patient with an uncontrolled infection, another autoimmune disease, pregnancy or lactation was excluded. Clinical symptoms, serum thyroxine and TRAb, thyroid ultrasound, and orbital computed tomography formed the basis for the diagnoses. PBMCs were isolated from about 10 ml of fresh peripheral blood by Ficoll-Paque density gradient centrifugation. Total RNA was extracted using Trizol reagent, and RNA quality was assessed on an Agilent 2100 Bioanalyzer. On the study overall, not on this receptor specifically: Most expanded thyroid clonotypes (frequency above 0.001) were also found in blood, which suggests that blood repertoires may mirror thyroid immune responses. During validation, the model predicted progression to ophthalmopathy a median of approximately six months ahead of onset, with almost 71% sensitivity and 72.22% specificity. No statistical method was used to fix the sample size in advance, and group allocation was not hidden from the investigators. A model built on a 13 V-J signature distinguished ophthalmopathy from stable hyperthyroidism, reaching 85% to 90% sensitivity and 81% to 83% specificity in cross-validation and 80%/75% in testing.

The clonotype was recovered from a woman in her fifties or sixties with Graves' hyperthyroidism. Sequenced input: blood.

The DNA reads TGTGCCAGCACCAGGGGACAGAGAGAAGAGACCCAGTACTTC. Its translation is CASTRGQREETQYF. The receptor chain draws on TRBV7-9 and TRBJ2-5; 7 bases in between match TRBD1. V has 7 bases trimmed and J has 3 bases trimmed; junction bases matching no gene number 8. Via the germline V gene (reference sequence), CDR1 is SEHNR and CDR2 FQNEAQ. Taken from cysteine to phenylalanine, the CDR3 has 14 residues. Only the CDR3 portion is preserved as DNA: 42 bases, with reading frame beginning at the first base.